The clone carrying this TCR beta chain appeared a few times. Its antigen is undetermined. This CDR3 contains 14 residues. Per germline, CDR1 MNHEY and CDR2 SMNVEV (reference sequence). J gave up 6 bases and V 6 bases, and 7 bases lay outside the gene matches. This entry is derived from a study of breast tumors, draining lymph nodes, adjacent tissues. TCRdb re-analysed the multiplex PCR reads in MiXCR, keeping a single row per CDR3 protein. The sample holds about 140,000 distinct CDR3 sequences, 32% seen once. Axillary draining lymph nodes of breast cancer patients supplied the node samples. Overall study results and limits: The lymph node origin of tumor T cells was framed as consistent with a hypothesis, not demonstrated. The data were judged consistent with most tumor T cells coming from lymph node and expanding in tumor.

Material for sequencing was axillary lymph node tissue. The gene calls are TRBV27 and TRBJ2-2; 7 bases are a match to TRBD2. The receptor was isolated from a female donor with breast cancer. Some clones in this sample may be carry-over from other donors' samples. The CDR3 DNA reads as TGTGCCAGCAGGGGGGGGTACCTCTCCGGGGAGCTGTTTTTT. It specifies CASRGGYLSGELFF.